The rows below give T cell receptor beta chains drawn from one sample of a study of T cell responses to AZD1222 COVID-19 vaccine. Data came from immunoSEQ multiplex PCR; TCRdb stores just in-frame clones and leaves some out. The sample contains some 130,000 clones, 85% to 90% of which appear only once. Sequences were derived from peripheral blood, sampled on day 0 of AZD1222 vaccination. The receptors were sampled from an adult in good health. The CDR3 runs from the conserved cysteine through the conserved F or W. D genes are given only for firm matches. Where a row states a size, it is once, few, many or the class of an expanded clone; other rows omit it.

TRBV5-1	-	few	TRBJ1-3	TGCGCCAGCAGCTATACAGGGAACTCTGGAAACACCATATATTTT	CASSYTGNSGNTIYF
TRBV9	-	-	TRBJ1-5	TGTGCCAGCAGCCCCTGGGGGGGTCAGCCCCAGCATTTT	CASSPWGGQPQHF
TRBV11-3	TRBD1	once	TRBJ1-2	TGTGCCAGCAGCTTCCCGGACAGGGACTATGGCTACACCTTC	CASSFPDRDYGYTF
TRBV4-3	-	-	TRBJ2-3	TGCGCCAGCAGCCAGGATGCACTAGGCCGGGGTACGCAGTATTTT	CASSQDALGRGTQYF
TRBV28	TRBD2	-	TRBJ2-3	TGTGCCAGCGCCAGACTAGCGTTACGTTCAGATACGCAGTATTTT	CASARLALRSDTQYF
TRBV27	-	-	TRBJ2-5	TGTGCCAGCAGTTTATCGGGGGCCGAAGAGACCCAGTACTTC	CASSLSGAEETQYF
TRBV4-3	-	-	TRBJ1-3	TGCGCCAGCAGCCAAGATTCGGGGGGAGGAAACACCATATATTTT	CASSQDSGGGNTIYF
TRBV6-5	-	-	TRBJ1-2	TGTGCCAGCAGTTACTCGGCCTGGGGGCAAGGCTACACCTTC	CASSYSAWGQGYTF
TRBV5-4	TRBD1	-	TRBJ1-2	TGTGCCAGCAGCCAGGGACAGGCACTTGGCTACACCTTC	CASSQGQALGYTF
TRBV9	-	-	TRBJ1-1	TGTGCCAGCAGCGGGCAACAGGGTATAGGGAGCCACACTGAAGCTTTCTTT	CASSGQQGIGSHTEAFF
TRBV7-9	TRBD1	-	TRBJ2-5	TGTGCCAGCAGCCGGGGACAGCAAGAGACCCAGTACTTC	CASSRGQQETQYF
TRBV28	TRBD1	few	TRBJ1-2	TGTGCCAGCAAGGGGGTGGGACAGGGGAGATATGGCTACACCTTC	CASKGVGQGRYGYTF
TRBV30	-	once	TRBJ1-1	TGTGCCTGGAGTGTGGGGATGAACACTGAAGCTTTCTTT	CAWSVGMNTEAFF
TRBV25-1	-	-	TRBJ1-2	TGTGCCAGCAGTCAAAGGGCCAGAATGGATGGCTACACCTTC	CASSQRARMDGYTF
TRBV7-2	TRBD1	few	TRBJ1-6	TGTGCCAGCAGCTCGAGCAGACAGGGAGGGAATTCACCCCTCCACTTT	CASSSSRQGGNSPLHF
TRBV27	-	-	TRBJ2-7	TGTGCCAGCAGTTTCCCGGAAGGGGAGCAGTACTTC	CASSFPEGEQYF
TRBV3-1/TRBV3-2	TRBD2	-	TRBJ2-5	TGTGCCAGCAGCTTGGACCGACTAGCGGGGGCACGCAACCAAGAGACCCAGTACTTC	CASSLDRLAGARNQETQYF
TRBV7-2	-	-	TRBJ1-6	TGTGCCAGCAGCTTACGGCAGGGAAATAATTCACCCCTCCACTTT	CASSLRQGNNSPLHF
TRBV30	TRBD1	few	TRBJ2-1	TGTGCCTGGAGTGTATACACAGGGGTGAAGTATGAGCAGTTCTTC	CAWSVYTGVKYEQFF